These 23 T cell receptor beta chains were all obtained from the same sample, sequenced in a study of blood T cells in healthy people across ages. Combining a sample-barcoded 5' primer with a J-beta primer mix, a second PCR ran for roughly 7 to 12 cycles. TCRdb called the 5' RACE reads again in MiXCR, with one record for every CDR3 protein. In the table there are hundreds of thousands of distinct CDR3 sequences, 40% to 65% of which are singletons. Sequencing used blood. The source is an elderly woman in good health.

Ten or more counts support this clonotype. The CDR3, as DNA: TGCAGTGCCCGTCGGGGCACAGATACGCAGTATTTT. Translating gives CSARRGTDTQYF. V is TRBV20-1 and J is TRBJ2-3, with D uncertain. This CDR3 comprises 12 residues. The V gene lost 6 bases and the J gene lost 1 base, with 8 bases spanning the gap. In germline, CDR1 is DFQATT, CDR2 SNEGSKA (reference sequence).

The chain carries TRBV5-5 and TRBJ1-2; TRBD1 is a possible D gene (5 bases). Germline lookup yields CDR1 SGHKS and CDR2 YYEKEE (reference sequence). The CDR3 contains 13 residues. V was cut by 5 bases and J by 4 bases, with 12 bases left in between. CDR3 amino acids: CASRLDIPYGYTF. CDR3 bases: TGTGCCAGCAGACTGGACATACCCTATGGCTACACCTTC. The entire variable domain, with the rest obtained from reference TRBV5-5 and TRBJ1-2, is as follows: DAGVTQSPTHLIKTRGQQVTLRCSPISGHKSVSWYQQVLGQGPQFIFQYYEKEERGRGNFPDRFSARQFPNYSSELNVNALLLGDSALYLCASRLDIPYGYTFGSGTRLTVV.

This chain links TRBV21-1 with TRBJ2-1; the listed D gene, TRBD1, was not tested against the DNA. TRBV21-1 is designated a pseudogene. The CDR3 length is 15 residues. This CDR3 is CASSKASGVYNEQFF. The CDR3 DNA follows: TGTGCCAGCAGCAAAGCCTCGGGCGTCTACAATGAGCAGTTCTTC.

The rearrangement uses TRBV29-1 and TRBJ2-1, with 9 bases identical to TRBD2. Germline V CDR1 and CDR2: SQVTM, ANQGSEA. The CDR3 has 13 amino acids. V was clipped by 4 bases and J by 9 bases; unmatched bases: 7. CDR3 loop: CSVGAGGPSEQFF. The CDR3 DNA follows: TGCAGCGTTGGGGCGGGGGGGCCGAGTGAGCAGTTCTTC.

The CDR3: CASSQDRAIGELFF. In nucleotides, the CDR3 is TGTGCCAGCTCACAGGACAGGGCGATCGGGGAGCTGTTTTTT. The chain employs TRBV18 and TRBJ2-2; 8 nucleotides align to TRBD1. Germline CDR1 and CDR2: KGHSH and LQKENI. The CDR3 consists of 14 residues. V shed 4 bases, J shed 7 bases, and the junction held 5 bases outside the gene matches.

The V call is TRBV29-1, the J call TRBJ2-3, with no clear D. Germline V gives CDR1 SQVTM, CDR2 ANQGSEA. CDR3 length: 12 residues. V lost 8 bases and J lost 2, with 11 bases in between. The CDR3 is CSTTQLTDTQYF. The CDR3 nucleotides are TGCAGCACGACTCAGCTCACAGATACGCAGTATTTT.

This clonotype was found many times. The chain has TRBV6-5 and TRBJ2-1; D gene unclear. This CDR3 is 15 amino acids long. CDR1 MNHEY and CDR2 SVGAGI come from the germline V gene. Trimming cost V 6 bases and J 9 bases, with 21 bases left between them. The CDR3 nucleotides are TGTGCCAGCAGCTCCCACACAACTCCGGCCGGTGAGCAGTTCTTC. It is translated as CASSSHTTPAGEQFF.

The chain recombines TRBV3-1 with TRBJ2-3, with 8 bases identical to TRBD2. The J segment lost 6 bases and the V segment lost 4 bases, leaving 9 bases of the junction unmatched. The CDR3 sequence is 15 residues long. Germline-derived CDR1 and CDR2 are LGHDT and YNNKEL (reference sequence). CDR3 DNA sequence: TGTGCCAGCAGCCTGCCGGGGGGGCAAAGTGATACGCAGTATTTT. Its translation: CASSLPGGQSDTQYF.

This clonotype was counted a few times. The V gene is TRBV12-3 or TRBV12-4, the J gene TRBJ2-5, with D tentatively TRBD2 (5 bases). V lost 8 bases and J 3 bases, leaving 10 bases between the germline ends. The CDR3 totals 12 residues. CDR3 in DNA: TGTGCCAGCTCGGGGAGAGAAGAGACCCAGTACTTC. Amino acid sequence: CASSGREETQYF.

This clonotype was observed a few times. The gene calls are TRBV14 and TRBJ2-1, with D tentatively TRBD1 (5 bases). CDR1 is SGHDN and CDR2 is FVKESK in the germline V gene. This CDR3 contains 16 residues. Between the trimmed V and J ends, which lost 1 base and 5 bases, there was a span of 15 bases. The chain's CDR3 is CASSQGPGKPHNEQFF. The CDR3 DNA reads TGTGCCAGCAGCCAAGGTCCAGGGAAACCACACAATGAGCAGTTCTTC.

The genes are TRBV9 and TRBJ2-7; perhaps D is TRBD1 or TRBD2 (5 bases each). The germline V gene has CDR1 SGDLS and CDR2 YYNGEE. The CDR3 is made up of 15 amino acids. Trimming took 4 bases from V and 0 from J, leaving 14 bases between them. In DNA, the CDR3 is TGTGCCAGCAGCCAAGATACCGGGACCTCCTACGAGCAGTACTTC. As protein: CASSQDTGTSYEQYF.

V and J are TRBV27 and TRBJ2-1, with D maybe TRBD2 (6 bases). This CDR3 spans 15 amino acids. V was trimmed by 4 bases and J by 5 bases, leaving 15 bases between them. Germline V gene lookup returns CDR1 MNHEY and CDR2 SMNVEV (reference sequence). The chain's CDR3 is CASSSLTRRDNEQFF. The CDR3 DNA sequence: TGTGCCAGCAGTTCGTTGACTAGAAGGGACAATGAGCAGTTCTTC.

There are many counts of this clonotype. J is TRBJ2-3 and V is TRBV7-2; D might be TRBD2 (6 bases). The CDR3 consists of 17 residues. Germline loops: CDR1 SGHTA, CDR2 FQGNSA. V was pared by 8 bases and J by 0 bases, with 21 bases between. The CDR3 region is CASPRSAGSLSTDTQYF. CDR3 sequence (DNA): TGTGCCAGCCCCAGGTCGGCGGGGAGCCTAAGCACAGATACGCAGTATTTT.

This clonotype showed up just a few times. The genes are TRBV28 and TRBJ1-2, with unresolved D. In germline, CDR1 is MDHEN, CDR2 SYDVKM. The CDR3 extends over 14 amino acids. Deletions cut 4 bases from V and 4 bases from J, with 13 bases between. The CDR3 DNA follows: TGTGCCAGCAGTTCCGCCCCGAGTGTCTATGGCTACACCTTC. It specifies CASSSAPSVYGYTF.

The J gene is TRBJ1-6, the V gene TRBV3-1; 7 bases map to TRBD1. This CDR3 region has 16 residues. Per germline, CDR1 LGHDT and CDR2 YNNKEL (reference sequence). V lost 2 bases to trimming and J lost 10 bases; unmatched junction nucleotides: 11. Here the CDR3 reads CASSQPPGQSSSPLHF. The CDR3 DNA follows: TGTGCCAGCAGCCAACCTCCGGGACAGTCATCCTCACCCCTCCACTTT.

The CDR3 protein is CASSQDRNAAGGYTF. In DNA form, the CDR3 reads TGTGCCAGCAGCCAAGATCGTAATGCGGCGGGAGGCTACACCTTC. This rearrangement joins TRBV3-1 to TRBJ1-2; D is unclear. V was clipped by 0 bases and J by 8 bases, with 16 bases between them. The CDR3 loop spans 15 amino acids. Germline V lookup: CDR1 LGHDT, CDR2 YNNKEL (reference sequence).

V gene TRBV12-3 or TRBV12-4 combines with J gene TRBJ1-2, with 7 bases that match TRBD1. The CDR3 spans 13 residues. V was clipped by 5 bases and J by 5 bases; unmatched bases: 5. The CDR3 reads CASSIDRVYGYTF. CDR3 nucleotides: TGTGCCAGCAGTATTGACAGGGTGTATGGCTACACCTTC.

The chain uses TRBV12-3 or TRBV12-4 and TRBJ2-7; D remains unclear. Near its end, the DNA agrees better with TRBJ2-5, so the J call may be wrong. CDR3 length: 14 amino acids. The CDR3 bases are TGTGCCAGCAGTTTCGGCACGGAGCAAGAGACCCAGTACTTC. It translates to CASSFGTEQETQYF.

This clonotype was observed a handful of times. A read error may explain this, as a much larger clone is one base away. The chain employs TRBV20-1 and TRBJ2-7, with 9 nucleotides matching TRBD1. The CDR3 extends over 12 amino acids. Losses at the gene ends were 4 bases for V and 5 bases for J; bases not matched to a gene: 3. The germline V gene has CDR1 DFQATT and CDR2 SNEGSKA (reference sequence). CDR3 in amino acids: CSATTGGDEQYF. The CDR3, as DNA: TGCAGTGCTACGACAGGGGGAGACGAGCAGTACTTC.

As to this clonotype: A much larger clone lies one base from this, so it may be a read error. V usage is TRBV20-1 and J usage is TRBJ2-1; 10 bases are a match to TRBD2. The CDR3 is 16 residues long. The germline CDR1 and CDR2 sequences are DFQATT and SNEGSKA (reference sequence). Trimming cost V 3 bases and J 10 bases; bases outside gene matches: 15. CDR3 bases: TGCAGTGCTAGGACACCTAGCGGGAGAAGTTCCTACGAGCAGTTCTTC. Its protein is CSARTPSGRSSYEQFF.

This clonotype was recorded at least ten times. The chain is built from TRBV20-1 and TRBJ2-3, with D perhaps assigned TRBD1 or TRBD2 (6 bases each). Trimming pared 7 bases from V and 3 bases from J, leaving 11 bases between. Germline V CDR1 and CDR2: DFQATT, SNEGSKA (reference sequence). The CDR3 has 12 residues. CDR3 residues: CSEGGPTDTQYF. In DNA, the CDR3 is TGCAGTGAAGGGGGGCCAACAGATACGCAGTATTTT.

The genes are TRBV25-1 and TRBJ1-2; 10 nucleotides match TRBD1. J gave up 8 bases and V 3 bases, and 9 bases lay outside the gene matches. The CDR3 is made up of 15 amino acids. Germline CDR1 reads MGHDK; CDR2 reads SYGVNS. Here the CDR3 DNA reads TGTGCCAGCAGTGACCGAACCGGGACAGGGGCAGGCTACACCTTC. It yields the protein CASSDRTGTGAGYTF.

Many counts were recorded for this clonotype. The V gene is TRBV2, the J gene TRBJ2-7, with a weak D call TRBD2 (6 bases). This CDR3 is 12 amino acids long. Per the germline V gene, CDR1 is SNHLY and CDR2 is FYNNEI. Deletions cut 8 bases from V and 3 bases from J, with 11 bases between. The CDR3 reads CASRGLNYEQYF. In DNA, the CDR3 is TGTGCCAGCCGTGGACTAAACTACGAGCAGTACTTC.